This T cell receptor (beta chain) was captured in a study of blood T cell repertoires in COVID-19. Study background: PBMCs, B-cell-depleted T cells, or T cells provided the cDNA or gDNA that made up the material.

In the original workflow: Estimated nucleated cell counts came from reference gene primer amplification. Libraries were prepared by immunoSEQ multiplex PCR; TCRdb keeps only in-frame clonotypes and omits some of them. Clonal size and the V and J genes are those of that table, whereas D and trimming came from the DNA. The sample shows around 300,000 clones, around 85% of them seen only once. The CDR3 spans 15 residues. Germline V lookup: CDR1 LNHDA, CDR2 SQIVND (reference sequence). The germline V and J ends were trimmed by 5 bases and 4 bases, with 14 bases remaining between them. Specimen: peripheral blood. The sequence came from a woman aged 45-65 years with active or convalescent COVID-19. This chain uses TRBV19 with TRBJ1-4, with a weak D call TRBD1 (5 bases). CDR3 amino acids: CASSSPRGINEKLFF. CDR3 nucleotides: TGTGCCAGTAGTTCACCCCGGGGGATTAATGAAAAACTGTTTTTT.